The clone carrying this TCR beta chain showed up just once. The antigen is undetermined. With a much larger clone just one base away, this may be a read error. Unsorted bulk tissue of about 19-33 mg yielded co-extracted RNA and DNA. Per tumor, sampling covered five separate regions. Each tumor sample had over 90% viable tumor cells. Constant-region priming of around 490 ng total RNA yielded TCR beta cDNA. Employing slightly modified ARM-PCR, three nested multiplex PCR rounds were run, and these gave rise to the TCR beta libraries. TCRdb re-called the multiplex PCR reads through MiXCR, storing one row per CDR3 protein. The repertoire includes roughly 50,000 distinct CDR3 sequences, about 80% of them detected once, and roughly 24% sits in the top ten. These data originate in a study of tumor-infiltrating lymphocytes in primary liver carcinoma. Findings and caveats of the study: All five tumor regions shared only about 7.5-25% of top clones. Overlap between tumor regions exceeded overlap of tumor with adjacent tissue or blood.

The sample comprised liver tumor tissue from sampling region 2. Subset: tumor region T2, inferior pole. This receptor was obtained from a man aged 40-55 years with primary liver carcinoma and hepatitis B virus infection.

CDR3 DNA sequence: TGTACCGGATCAGACAGGGGGGCCGAGCAGTACTTC. Translating gives CTGSDRGAEQYF. This chain joins TRBV28 and TRBJ2-7, with TRBD1 identical over 9 bases. Germline-derived CDR1 and CDR2 are MDHEN and SYDVKM. The length of the CDR3 is 12 residues.